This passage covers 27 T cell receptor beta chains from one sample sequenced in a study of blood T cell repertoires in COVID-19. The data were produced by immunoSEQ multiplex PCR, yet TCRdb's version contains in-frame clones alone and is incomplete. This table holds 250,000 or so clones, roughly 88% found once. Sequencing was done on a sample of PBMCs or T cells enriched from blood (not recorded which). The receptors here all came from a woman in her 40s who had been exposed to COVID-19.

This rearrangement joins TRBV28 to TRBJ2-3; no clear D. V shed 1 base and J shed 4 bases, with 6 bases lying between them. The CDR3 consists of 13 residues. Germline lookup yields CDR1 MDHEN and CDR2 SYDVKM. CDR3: CASSLLASDTQYF. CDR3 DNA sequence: TGTGCCAGCAGTTTATTAGCTTCAGATACGCAGTATTTT.

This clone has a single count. The CDR3 loop reads CAISTGSGANVLTF. The CDR3 DNA follows: TGTGCCATCAGTACAGGCTCTGGGGCCAACGTCCTGACTTTC. The chain combines TRBV10-3 with TRBJ2-6; TRBD1 might be the D (5 bases). This CDR3 region has 14 residues. V lost 5 bases to trimming and J lost 0 bases, with 5 bases between them. CDR1 ENHRY and CDR2 SYGVKD come from the germline V gene.

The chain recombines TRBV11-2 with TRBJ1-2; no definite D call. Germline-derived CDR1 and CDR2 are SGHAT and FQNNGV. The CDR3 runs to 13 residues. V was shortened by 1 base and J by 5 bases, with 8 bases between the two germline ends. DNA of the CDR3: TGTGCCAGCAGCTTAGGTAGTCCATATGGCTACACCTTC. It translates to CASSLGSPYGYTF.

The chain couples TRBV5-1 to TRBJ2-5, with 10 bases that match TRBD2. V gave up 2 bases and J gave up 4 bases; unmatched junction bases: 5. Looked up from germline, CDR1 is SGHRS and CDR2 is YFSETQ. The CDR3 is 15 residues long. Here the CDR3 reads CASSFSGGASETQYF. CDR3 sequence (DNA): TGCGCCAGCAGCTTCAGCGGGGGGGCCTCAGAGACCCAGTACTTC.

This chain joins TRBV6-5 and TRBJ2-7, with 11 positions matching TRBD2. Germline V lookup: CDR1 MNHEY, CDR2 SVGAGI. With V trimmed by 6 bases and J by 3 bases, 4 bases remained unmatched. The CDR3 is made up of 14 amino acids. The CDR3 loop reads CASRRLAGFYEQYF. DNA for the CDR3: TGTGCCAGCAGGAGACTAGCGGGGTTCTACGAGCAGTACTTC.

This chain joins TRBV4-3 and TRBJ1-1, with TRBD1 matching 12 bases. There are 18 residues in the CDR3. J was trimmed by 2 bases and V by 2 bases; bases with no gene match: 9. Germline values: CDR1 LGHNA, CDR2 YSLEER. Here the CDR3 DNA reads TGCGCCAGCAGCCAACCGCCGGGACAGGGGGCATCTAACACTGAAGCTTTCTTT. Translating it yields CASSQPPGQGASNTEAFF.

Written as DNA, the CDR3 is TGTGCCAGCAGTTTAAACTTCTTCAATGAGCAGTTCTTC. Amino acids: CASSLNFFNEQFF. This chain joins TRBV12-3 or TRBV12-4 and TRBJ2-1; the D is unclear. This CDR3 contains 13 residues. The ends were cut back, 2 bases at V and 6 bases at J, with 8 bases in the middle.

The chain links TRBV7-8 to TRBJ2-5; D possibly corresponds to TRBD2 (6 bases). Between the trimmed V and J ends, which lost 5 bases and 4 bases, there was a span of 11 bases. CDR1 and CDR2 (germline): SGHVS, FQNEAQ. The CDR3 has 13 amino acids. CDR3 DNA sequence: TGTGCCAGCAGCGGGACCGGGGGAGAGACCCAGTACTTC. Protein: CASSGTGGETQYF.

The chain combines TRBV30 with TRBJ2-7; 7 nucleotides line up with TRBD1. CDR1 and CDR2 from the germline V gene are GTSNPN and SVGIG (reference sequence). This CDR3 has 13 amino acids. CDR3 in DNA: TGTGCTGCTCGGGACAGTGCCTTTGGAGAGCAGTACTTC. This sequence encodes CAARDSAFGEQYF.

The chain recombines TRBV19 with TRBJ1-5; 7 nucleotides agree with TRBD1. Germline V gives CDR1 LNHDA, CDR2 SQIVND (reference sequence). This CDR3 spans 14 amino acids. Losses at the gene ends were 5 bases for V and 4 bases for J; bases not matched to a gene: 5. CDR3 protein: CASSVRQGNQPQHF. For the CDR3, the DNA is TGTGCCAGTAGTGTTAGACAGGGTAATCAGCCCCAGCATTTT.

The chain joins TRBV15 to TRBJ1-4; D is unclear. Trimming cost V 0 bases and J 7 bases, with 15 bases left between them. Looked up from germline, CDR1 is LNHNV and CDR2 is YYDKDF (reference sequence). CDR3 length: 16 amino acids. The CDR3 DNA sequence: TGTGCCACCAGCAGAGATCCTACGGGTAGTACTGAAAAACTGTTTTTT. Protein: CATSRDPTGSTEKLFF.

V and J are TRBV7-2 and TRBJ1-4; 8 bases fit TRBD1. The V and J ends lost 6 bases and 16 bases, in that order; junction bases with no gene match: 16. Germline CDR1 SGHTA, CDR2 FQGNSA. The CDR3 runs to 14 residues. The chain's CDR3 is CASSTGTGAGKRFF. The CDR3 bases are TGTGCCAGCAGTACCGGGACAGGCGCTGGTAAAAGGTTTTTT.

The CDR3 sequence: CASKGVKQETQYF. CDR3 nucleotides: TGTGCCAGCAAAGGGGTCAAACAAGAGACCCAGTACTTC. The V call is TRBV6-5, the J call TRBJ2-5; D is perhaps TRBD1 (5 bases). The CDR3 runs 13 residues. Germline loops: CDR1 MNHEY, CDR2 SVGAGI. Trimming took 7 bases from V and 2 from J, leaving 11 bases between them.

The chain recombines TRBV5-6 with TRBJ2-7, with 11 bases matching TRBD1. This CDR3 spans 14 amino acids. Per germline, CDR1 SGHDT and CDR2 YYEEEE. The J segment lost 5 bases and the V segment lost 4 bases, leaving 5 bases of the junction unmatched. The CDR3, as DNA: TGTGCCAGCAGCCAAGGACAGGGGGCTCACGAGCAGTACGTC. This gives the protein CASSQGQGAHEQYV.

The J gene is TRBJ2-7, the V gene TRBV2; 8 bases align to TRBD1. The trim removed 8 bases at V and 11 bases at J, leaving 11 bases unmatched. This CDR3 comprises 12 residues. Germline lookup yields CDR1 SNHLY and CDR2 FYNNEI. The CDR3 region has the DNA TGTGCCAGCGGATTAGGACAGGGCGTGGAGTACGTC. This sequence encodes CASGLGQGVEYV.

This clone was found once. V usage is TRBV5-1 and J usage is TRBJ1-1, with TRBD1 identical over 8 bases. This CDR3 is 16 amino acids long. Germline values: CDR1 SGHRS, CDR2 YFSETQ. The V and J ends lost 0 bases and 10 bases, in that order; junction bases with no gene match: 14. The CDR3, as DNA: TGCGCCAGCAGCTTGGTTGGCAGGGGGCCTTTATCTGCAGCTTTCTTT. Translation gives CASSLVGRGPLSAAFF.

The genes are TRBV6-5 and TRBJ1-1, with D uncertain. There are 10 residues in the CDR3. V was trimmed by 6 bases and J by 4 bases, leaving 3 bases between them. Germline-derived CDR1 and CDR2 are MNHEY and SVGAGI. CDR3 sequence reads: CASRSTEAFF. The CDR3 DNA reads TGTGCCAGCAGGAGCACTGAAGCTTTCTTT.

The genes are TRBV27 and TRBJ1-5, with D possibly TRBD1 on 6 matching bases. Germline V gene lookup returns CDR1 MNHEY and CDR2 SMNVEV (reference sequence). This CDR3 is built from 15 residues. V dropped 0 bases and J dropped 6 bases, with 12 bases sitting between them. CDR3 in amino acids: CASSLSRGGGQPQHF. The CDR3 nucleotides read TGTGCCAGCAGTTTATCACGGGGGGGCGGTCAGCCCCAGCATTTT.

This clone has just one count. CDR3 in DNA: TGTGCCAGCAGCTTATTCGGGACAGTTAATGAAAAACTGTTTTTT. Amino acid sequence: CASSLFGTVNEKLFF. The chain combines TRBV7-2 with TRBJ1-4, with 7 bases aligning to TRBD1. The CDR3 spans 15 residues. Losses at the gene ends were 2 bases for V and 4 bases for J; bases not matched to a gene: 4. Germline V lookup: CDR1 SGHTA, CDR2 FQGNSA.

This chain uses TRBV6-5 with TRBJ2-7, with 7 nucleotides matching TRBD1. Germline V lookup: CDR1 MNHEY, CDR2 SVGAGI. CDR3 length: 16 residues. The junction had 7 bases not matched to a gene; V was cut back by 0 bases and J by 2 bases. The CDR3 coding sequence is TGTGCCAGCAGTTACTCAGAGGGGGCCAGAACCTACGAGCAGTACTTC. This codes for CASSYSEGARTYEQYF.

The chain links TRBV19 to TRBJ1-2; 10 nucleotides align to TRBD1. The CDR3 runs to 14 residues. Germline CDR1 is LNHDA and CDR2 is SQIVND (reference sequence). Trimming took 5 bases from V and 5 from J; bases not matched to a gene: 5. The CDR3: CASSLWTGGYGYTF. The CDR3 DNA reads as TGTGCCAGTAGTCTCTGGACAGGGGGATATGGCTACACCTTC.

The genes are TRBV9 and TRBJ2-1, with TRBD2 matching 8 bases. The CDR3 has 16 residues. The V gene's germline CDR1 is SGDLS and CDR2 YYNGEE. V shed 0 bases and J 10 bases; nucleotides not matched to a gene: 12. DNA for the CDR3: TGTGCCAGCAGCGTAGTTGTGGGAGCGGGGGTGAGGGAGCAGTTCTTC. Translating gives CASSVVVGAGVREQFF.

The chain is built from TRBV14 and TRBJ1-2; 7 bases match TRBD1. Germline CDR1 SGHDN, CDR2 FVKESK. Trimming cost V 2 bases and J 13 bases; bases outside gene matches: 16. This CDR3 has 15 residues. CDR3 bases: TGTGCCAGCAGCCAAACCGGGACAGACTTTGTTGGTTTCACCTTC. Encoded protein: CASSQTGTDFVGFTF.

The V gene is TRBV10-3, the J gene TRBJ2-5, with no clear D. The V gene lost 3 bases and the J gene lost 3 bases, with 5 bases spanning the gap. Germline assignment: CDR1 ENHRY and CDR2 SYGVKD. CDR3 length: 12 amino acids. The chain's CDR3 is CAISDRKETQYF. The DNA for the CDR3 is TGTGCCATCAGTGACAGGAAAGAGACCCAGTACTTC.

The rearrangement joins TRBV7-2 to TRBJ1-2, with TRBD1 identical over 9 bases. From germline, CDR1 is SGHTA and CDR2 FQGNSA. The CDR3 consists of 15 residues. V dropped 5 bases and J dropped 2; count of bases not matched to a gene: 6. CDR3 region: CASSESGTGNYGYTF. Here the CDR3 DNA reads TGTGCCAGCAGCGAGTCCGGGACAGGGAACTATGGCTACACCTTC. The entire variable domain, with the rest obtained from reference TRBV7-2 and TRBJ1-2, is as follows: GAGVSQSPSNKVTEKGKDVELRCDPISGHTALYWYRQSLGQGLEFLIYFQGNSAPDKSGLPSDRFSAERTGGSVSTLTIQRTQQEDSAVYLCASSESGTGNYGYTFGSGTRLTVV.

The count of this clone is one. The CDR3 spells CATSDPLRNQPQHF. The DNA for the CDR3 is TGTGCCACCAGTGATCCCCTCCGCAATCAGCCCCAGCATTTT. This chain connects TRBV24-1 to TRBJ1-5; the D is unclear. CDR3 size: 14 residues. Germline assignment: CDR1 KGHDR and CDR2 SFDVKD. V was shortened by 3 bases and J by 2 bases, with 7 bases between the two germline ends.

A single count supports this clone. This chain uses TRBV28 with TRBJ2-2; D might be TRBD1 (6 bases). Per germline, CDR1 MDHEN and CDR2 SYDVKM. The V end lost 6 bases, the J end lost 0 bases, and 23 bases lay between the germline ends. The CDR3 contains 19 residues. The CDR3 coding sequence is TGTGCCAGCAGCACCACTGATACTAACCGGGACACGAACACCGGGGAGCTGTTTTTT. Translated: CASSTTDTNRDTNTGELFF.